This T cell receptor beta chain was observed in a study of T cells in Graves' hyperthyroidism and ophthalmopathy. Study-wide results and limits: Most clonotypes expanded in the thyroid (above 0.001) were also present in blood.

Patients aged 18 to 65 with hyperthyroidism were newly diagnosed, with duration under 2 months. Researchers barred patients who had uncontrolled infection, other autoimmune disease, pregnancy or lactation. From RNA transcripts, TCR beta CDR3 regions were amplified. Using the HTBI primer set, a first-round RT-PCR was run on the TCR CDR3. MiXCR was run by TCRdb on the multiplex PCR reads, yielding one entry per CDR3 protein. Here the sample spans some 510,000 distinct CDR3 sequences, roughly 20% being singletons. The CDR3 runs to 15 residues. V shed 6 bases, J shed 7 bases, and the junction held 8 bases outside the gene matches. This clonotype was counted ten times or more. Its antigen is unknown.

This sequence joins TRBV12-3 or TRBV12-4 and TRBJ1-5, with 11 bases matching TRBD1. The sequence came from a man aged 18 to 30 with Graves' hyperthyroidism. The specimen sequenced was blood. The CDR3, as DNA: TGTGCCAGCAGGTCCCCGGGACAGGGGGACCAGCCCCAGCATTTT. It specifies CASRSPGQGDQPQHF.